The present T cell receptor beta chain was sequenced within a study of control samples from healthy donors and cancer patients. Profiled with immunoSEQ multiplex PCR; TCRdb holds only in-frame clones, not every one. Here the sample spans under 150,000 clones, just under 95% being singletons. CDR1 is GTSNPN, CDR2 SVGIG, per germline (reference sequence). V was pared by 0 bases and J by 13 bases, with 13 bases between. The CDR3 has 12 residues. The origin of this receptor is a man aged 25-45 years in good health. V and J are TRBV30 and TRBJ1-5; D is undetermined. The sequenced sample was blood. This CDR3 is CAWSVRRGPQHF. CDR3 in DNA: TGTGCCTGGAGTGTACGTAGAGGGCCTCAGCATTTT.